Here is one T cell receptor beta chain with its context. This clonotype was detected ten times or more. The antigen it recognizes is unknown. No clone much larger than this one lies a single base away; base qualities are absent. The data were obtained in a study of early T cells in non-severe SARS-CoV-2 infection (dated by TCRdb to about 2021). A note on the overall study: Bulk RNA from unsorted whole blood was used for TCR sequencing, so alpha and beta chains could not be paired.

This was a case-control study nested in a cohort of healthcare workers in London, UK, who had nasopharyngeal swab PCR tests and blood samples taken every week. Healthcare workers were enrolled in the week of the UK lockdown, from 23 to 31 March 2020, and were followed every week for up to about 15 weeks. Study-level results and caveats: VDJdb matching was skewed toward anti-spike CD8 responses, so virus-specific expansions were likely underestimated and private and CD4 specificities were missed.

Library construction relied on 5' RACE. Sequencing took place on a NextSeq 500. Unique molecular identifiers were attached to individual cDNA molecules in the TCR library protocol so that sequencing error and PCR bias could be corrected. Both TCR alpha and beta chains were sequenced, and tight co-correlation was observed between alpha and beta sequence abundances in each sample. The original methods were these. Decombinator V4 was used to perform V gene, J gene and CDR3 annotation of TCR sequences. Expanded TCRs were defined as changing significantly between any two time points under a Poisson model with p below 0.0001. TCR abundances were normalised to the total number of TCRs sequenced per sample and were expressed as counts per million. TRAV1-2 paired with TRAJ12, TRAJ20 or TRAJ33 defined MAIT TCRs, while TRAV10 paired with TRAJ18 defined iNKT TCRs. VDJdb, accessed 1 November 2021, was searched for CMV, EBV and SARS-CoV-2 annotated TCRs, excluding TCRs annotated for multiple antigens. Starting from the raw public reads, TCRdb applied fastp trimming at Q25, assembled clones with MiXCR and retained in-frame beta chains. Duplicate CDR3 protein sequences are folded into a single record with the most common DNA and genes. For this entry, the V and J calls and clone size follow TCRdb and not the study's own pipeline. The sample table records about 60,000 distinct CDR3 sequences; under 15% of these occur just once. About a tenth of the sample is held by the ten biggest clonotypes.

Taken from cysteine to phenylalanine, the CDR3 has 13 residues. Only the CDR3 DNA is retained, 39 bases long and in frame from the first base. Sequences SNHLY (CDR1) and FYNNEI (CDR2) are obtained from the germline V gene. Between the V and J ends, shortened by 4 bases and 3 bases respectively, the junction contains 7 bases. Here the sequenced sample was whole blood, taken at baseline. The sequence came from an adult who was a healthcare worker with PCR-confirmed SARS-CoV-2 infection or an uninfected control (not recorded which). Recombination linked TRBV2 to TRBJ1-5, with the identity of the D gene unclear. The CDR3 has the sequence CASSAQANQPQHF. The DNA sequence is as follows: TGTGCCAGCAGTGCGCAGGCCAATCAGCCCCAGCATTTT. Reference TRBV2 and TRBJ1-5 proteins supply the regions before and after the CDR3; the full variable domain is: EPEVTQTPSHQVTQMGQEVILRCVPISNHLYFYWYRQILGQKVEFLVSFYNNEISEKSEIFDDQFSVERPDGSNFTLKIRSTKLEDSAMYFCASSAQANQPQHFGDGTRLSIL.